This T cell receptor (beta chain) came from a study of T cells after yellow fever vaccination. TCRdb reprocessed the 5' RACE reads with MiXCR, giving one entry per CDR3 protein. This sample has about 580,000 distinct CDR3 sequences, with about 15% found just once. Trimming left V 5 bases short and J 4 bases short, with 15 bases between. CDR3 size: 16 residues. Per germline, CDR1 SGHTA and CDR2 FQGNSA. The clonotype originates from a man between 18 and 29 years old who received the YFV17D yellow fever vaccine. The source material was PBMCs, sampled about 5 days after the first yellow fever vaccination. V and J are TRBV7-2 and TRBJ1-6; D unresolved. The CDR3 loop is CASSENVAAYNSPLHF. Here the CDR3 DNA reads TGTGCCAGCAGCGAAAACGTGGCCGCTTATAATTCACCCCTCCACTTT.